Following are 22 T cell receptor beta chains from one sample sequenced in a study of CD8+CD57+ T cells in acquired aplastic anemia. Both TCR beta VDJ combination and CDR3 sequence profiling were carried out. Genomic DNA was the template for this profiling. TCRdb called the reads again in MiXCR, with one record for every CDR3 protein. Among some 210,000 distinct CDR3 sequences, 61% were seen once, and the ten largest hold less than 30%. Input material: sorted CD4+, CD8+, or CD8+CD57+ T cells (not recorded which) from PBMCs. These receptor sequences come from a human donor in good health.

The chain has TRBV20-1 and TRBJ2-7, with D hard to call. The CDR3 spans 12 residues. Germline CDR1 is DFQATT and CDR2 is SNEGSKA (reference sequence). The V end lost 4 bases, the J end lost 2 bases, and 9 bases lay between the germline ends. CDR3 nucleotides: TGCAGTGCTACCCGACGGGCCTACGAGCAGTACTTC. Translated, it gives CSATRRAYEQYF.

This clonotype occurred many times. The chain carries TRBV27 and TRBJ2-5; D gene ambiguous. From germline, CDR1 is MNHEY and CDR2 SMNVEV (reference sequence). The V and J ends lost 6 bases and 11 bases respectively, with 13 bases between them. The CDR3 sequence is 11 residues long. This CDR3 is CASRGPLSQYF. Here the CDR3 DNA reads TGTGCCAGCAGAGGACCCCTAAGTCAGTACTTC.

The chain has TRBV27 and TRBJ2-7; D gene uncertain. Trimming removed 3 bases from V and 7 bases from J, with 7 bases in between. Germline loops: CDR1 MNHEY, CDR2 SMNVEV (reference sequence). CDR3 size: 11 residues. The CDR3 coding sequence is TGTGCCAGCAGTTTTCTGAAGGAGCAGTACTTC. Amino acid sequence: CASSFLKEQYF.

A remark on this clonotype: Compared with germline, one end of the junction differs, possibly owing to a read error. This sequence joins TRBV9 and TRBJ1-2; TRBD1 matches 8 bases. Germline-derived CDR1 and CDR2 are SGDLS and YYNGEE. This CDR3 is built from 17 residues. CDR3 nucleotide sequence: TGTGCCAGCAGCCTCCAGAAAACAGGGGGTGGGGACTATGGCAACACCTTC. The encoded protein is CASSLQKTGGGDYGNTF.

This chain uses TRBV28 with TRBJ1-4; 10 nucleotides align to TRBD1. Germline V gene data show CDR1 as MDHEN and CDR2 as SYDVKM. This CDR3 is 17 amino acids long. V shed 5 bases, J shed 3 bases, and the junction held 9 bases outside the gene matches. The DNA for the CDR3 is TGTGCCAGCAGTACCAGACAGGGGGCAGTAGCTAATGAAAAACTGTTTTTT. Translation: CASSTRQGAVANEKLFF.

The rearrangement joins TRBV19 to TRBJ2-1; weak D call: TRBD1 (6 bases). CDR1 and CDR2 from the germline V gene are LNHDA and SQIVND (reference sequence). V was trimmed by 7 bases and J by 8 bases, leaving 9 bases between them. The CDR3 runs 11 residues. The CDR3 DNA sequence: TGTGCCAGTACAGGGGACCATGAGCAGTTCTTC. It encodes CASTGDHEQFF.

CDR3: CASSPEGLAGAPLDGANVLTF. DNA for the CDR3: TGCGCCAGCAGCCCAGAGGGACTAGCGGGGGCCCCCCTCGATGGGGCCAACGTCCTGACTTTC. V gene TRBV5-1 combines with J gene TRBJ2-6; 14 bases fit TRBD2. Germline V gene sequence: CDR1 SGHRS, CDR2 YFSETQ. This CDR3 region has 21 residues. V lost 4 bases, J lost 3 bases, and 15 bases stayed unmatched.

This clonotype occurred once. V usage is TRBV7-8 and J usage is TRBJ2-7; 8 bases are a match to TRBD2. The germline CDR1 and CDR2 sequences are SGHVS and FQNEAQ. Losses at the gene ends were 5 bases for V and 0 bases for J; bases not matched to a gene: 12. CDR3 length: 17 residues. The CDR3 DNA follows: TGTGCCAGCAGCCTTCTGGCGGGGGGCCTCAGCTCCTACGAGCAGTACTTC. Its translation: CASSLLAGGLSSYEQYF.

The rearrangement joins TRBV29-1 to TRBJ1-1, with a tentative D call TRBD1 (5 bases). The CDR3 covers 12 residues. Germline values: CDR1 SQVTM, CDR2 ANQGSEA. V was shortened by 8 bases and J by 3 bases, with 13 bases between the two germline ends. In nucleotides, the CDR3 is TGCAGCAGCCGGGGGACCCACACTGAAGCTTTCTTT. It specifies CSSRGTHTEAFF.

J is TRBJ2-3 and V is TRBV5-6; D is ambiguous. The length of the CDR3 is 14 residues. CDR1 is SGHDT and CDR2 is YYEEEE in the germline V gene. The V and J ends lost 4 bases and 3 bases respectively, with 12 bases between them. The CDR3 coding sequence is TGTGCCAGCAGCGTGGGCCGTCGGACAGATACGCAGTATTTT. Its translation is CASSVGRRTDTQYF.

The rearrangement links TRBV15 to TRBJ2-7, with D perhaps matching TRBD1 (5 bases). CDR1 and CDR2 (germline): LNHNV, YYDKDF (reference sequence). This CDR3 spans 16 amino acids. V lost 3 bases, J lost 3 bases, and 18 bases lay in between. The CDR3 sequence is CATSSPQTGDFYEQYF. The CDR3 coding sequence is TGTGCCACCAGCAGTCCCCAAACAGGTGACTTCTACGAGCAGTACTTC.

The chain is built from TRBV7-9 and TRBJ2-2; possibly TRBD1 for D (5 bases). The CDR3 loop spans 15 amino acids. Germline V gene sequence: CDR1 SEHNR, CDR2 FQNEAQ (reference sequence). The V gene lost 1 base and the J gene lost 3 bases, with 9 bases spanning the gap. CDR3 nucleotides: TGTGCCAGCAGCTTAGTAGGCAGGGACACCGGGGAGCTGTTTTTT. This gives the protein CASSLVGRDTGELFF.

The V gene is TRBV5-4, the J gene TRBJ1-1, with no clear D. The CDR3 runs to 14 residues. Between the trimmed V and J ends, which lost 2 bases and 1 base, there was a span of 9 bases. CDR1 SGHNT and CDR2 YYREEE come from the germline V gene (reference sequence). The CDR3 sequence is CASSFGITNTEAFF. CDR3 coding DNA: TGTGCCAGCAGCTTCGGGATTACGAACACTGAAGCTTTCTTT.

Notes on this clonotype: Because it lacks the conserved phenylalanine or tryptophan at the end, this CDR3 is likely a read error. The rearrangement joins TRBV7-9 to TRBJ1-1, with a possible D match to TRBD1 (5 bases). V gave up 2 bases and J gave up 1 base, with 8 bases separating them. From germline, CDR1 is SEHNR and CDR2 FQNEAQ (reference sequence). This CDR3 is built from 14 residues. Here the CDR3 DNA reads TGTGCCAGCAGCTTAAGAGGGGAGAACACTGAAGCTTTCCTT. It encodes CASSLRGENTEAFL.

The rearrangement links TRBV2 to TRBJ2-2; TRBD2 aligns across 11 bases. CDR1 and CDR2 from the germline V gene are SNHLY and FYNNEI. The V gene end was trimmed by 6 bases and the J gene end by 5 bases; junction bases not matched to a gene: 5. The CDR3 runs to 15 residues. Here the CDR3 reads CASRAASGRTGELFF. The CDR3 region has the DNA TGTGCCAGCAGAGCAGCTAGCGGGAGGACCGGGGAGCTGTTTTTT.

This chain links TRBV2 with TRBJ2-1, with no clear D. The CDR3 spans 14 residues. Trimming pared 1 base from V and 6 bases from J, leaving 10 bases between. The germline CDR1 and CDR2 sequences are SNHLY and FYNNEI. CDR3 in amino acids: CASSEGQGSNEQFF. As DNA, the CDR3 is TGTGCCAGCAGTGAAGGACAAGGGTCCAATGAGCAGTTCTTC.

V gene TRBV7-8 combines with J gene TRBJ2-1, with 9 bases aligning to TRBD1. The CDR3 sequence is 18 residues long. Per the germline V gene, CDR1 is SGHVS and CDR2 is FQNEAQ. V was pared by 6 bases and J by 5 bases, with 17 bases of the junction left unmatched. This CDR3 reads CASSPRATGGTYNNEQFF. In nucleotides, the CDR3 is TGTGCCAGCAGTCCACGGGCGACAGGGGGGACCTACAACAATGAGCAGTTCTTC.

The J gene is TRBJ2-6, the V gene TRBV12-3 or TRBV12-4; D gene uncertain. Trimming took 5 bases from V and 2 from J, leaving 10 bases between them. This CDR3 has 15 residues. The CDR3 DNA follows: TGTGCCAGCAGTGAGCAGCAAGCTGGGGCCAACGTCCTGACTTTC. Amino acid sequence: CASSEQQAGANVLTF.

The chain couples TRBV10-3 to TRBJ1-6; D is ambiguous. The CDR3 extends over 12 amino acids. Germline V gene data show CDR1 as ENHRY and CDR2 as SYGVKD. V was clipped by 8 bases and J by 7 bases, with 9 bases between them. CDR3 loop: CAIGRGNSPLHF. The CDR3 nucleotides read TGTGCCATCGGACGGGGAAATTCACCCCTCCACTTT.

The V and J genes are TRBV9 and TRBJ2-5; the D call may be TRBD1 or TRBD2 (5 bases each). This CDR3 contains 13 residues. CDR1 SGDLS and CDR2 YYNGEE come from the germline V gene. V dropped 0 bases and J dropped 6 bases, with 9 bases sitting between them. This CDR3 is CASSVGGEKTQYF. In nucleotides, the CDR3 is TGTGCCAGCAGCGTAGGAGGGGAGAAGACCCAGTACTTC.

The chain employs TRBV19 and TRBJ1-1, with D perhaps matching TRBD1 (5 bases). The germline CDR1 and CDR2 sequences are LNHDA and SQIVND (reference sequence). The CDR3 extends over 18 amino acids. Trimming took 6 bases from V and 4 from J, leaving 27 bases between them. CDR3 region: CASRSWKVFGGSGTEAFF. CDR3 sequence (DNA): TGTGCCAGTAGAAGCTGGAAGGTATTTGGGGGAAGTGGCACTGAAGCTTTCTTT.

Comment on this clonotype: A read error may be the cause here, since a much bigger clone is one base away. The rearrangement uses TRBV12-3 or TRBV12-4 and TRBJ1-2, with D possibly being TRBD1 (5 bases). Trimming cost V 6 bases and J 6 bases, with 23 bases left between them. This CDR3 has 16 residues. The CDR3: CASSPTTVAFANGYTF. The CDR3 DNA sequence: TGTGCCAGCAGCCCGACGACAGTGGCCTTCGCGAATGGCTACACCTTC.